This T cell receptor beta chain comes out of a study of T cell responses to AZD1222 COVID-19 vaccine (dated by TCRdb to 2020 to 2022). For the wider study: AZD1222 recipients whose second dose came at about 4 weeks and those whose second dose came at about 12 weeks were combined into one group, since spike-specific TCR depth and breadth did not differ between the two schedules. TCR sequencing was performed for 233 trial participants, of whom about 200 were given two doses of AZD1222 and some 26 were given two doses of MenACWY control vaccine. Trial participants were enrolled by age into subgroups of 18-55, 56-69 and 70-plus years, and approximately 150, 30 and 60 TCR-sequenced participants, respectively, were included in these subgroups.

The CDR3 contains 14 residues, cysteine and phenylalanine counted. Only the CDR3 portion is preserved as DNA: 42 bases, with reading frame beginning at the first base. Germline trimming: 6 bases from V, 9 bases from J; junction bases outside gene matches: 9. Reading the germline V gene gives CDR1 MNHEY and CDR2 SVGAGI. The CDR3 regions of human TCRbeta chains were subjected to immunosequencing. The authors' analysis ran thus. Repertoire TCRs were checked for matches against a reference library of SARS-CoV-2-specific TCRs that had been generated using the MIRA antigen-specificity platform. Breadth was defined as the fraction of unique TCRs that were SARS-CoV-2-associated, and depth was defined as the fraction of total T cells that were SARS-CoV-2-associated. Using the MIRA data, each spike-specific TCR was assigned both to the spike region to which the TCR was reactive and to a CD4 or CD8 class. Log10-transformed breadth and depth values were compared by one-way ANOVA with Sidak's multiple comparisons tests. Not all clones reach the TCRdb copy of this immuneACCESS table, which keeps in-frame sequences only. Checked studies attribute under half of the gap to unresolved V genes and leave the rest unexplained. That table is the source of V, J and clone size, and D and trimming were worked out from the DNA. Recorded for this sample are about 110,000 clones; roughly 90% of them occurred a single time. The ten largest clones represent about 5.2% of the sample.

Regarding this clone: Its cognate antigen has yet to be identified. Base-call qualities are not available, and no considerably larger clone is one nucleotide away. Other DNA sequences in the sample encode the same CDR3.

The study at large found these results: In the small 56-69-year group, the increase in depth fell short of significance, most likely because of low power. Because no day 14 peak-response samples were available, the repertoires could be characterized only after the peak T cell response. The whole spike protein was spanned by vaccine-associated CD4 TCRs, and dominant responses were seen in regions 160-218 and 743-854. A significant rise in spike-specific TCR breadth and depth was observed after two AZD1222 doses relative to day 0 and relative to MenACWY recipients. Conclusions about previously exposed vaccinees are limited because only six or seven AZD1222 recipients were SARS-CoV-2 seropositive at baseline. Reportedly, close to half of the unique spike-specific TCRs recognized epitopes lying outside the regions that are mutated in the B.1.351 and B.1.1.7 variants. Most participants were white British and females outnumbered males, and the authors suggested that clonal diversity may have been underestimated.

The time point label for this specimen denotes: baseline before first vaccination. The vaccinee samples were drawn from two UK trials, COV001 and COV002, one of which was a single-blind randomized controlled phase 2/3 trial testing AZD1222 (ChAdOx1 nCoV-19) in healthy adults. Trial participant PBMC samples were collected at day 0 and day 28 after the second dose for TCRbeta chain sequencing. The chain is encoded by TRBV6-5 joined to TRBJ1-4, with 8 bases aligning to TRBD1. The origin of this receptor is an adult in good health. The sequenced sample was peripheral blood, obtained on day 0 of AZD1222 vaccination. Read as DNA, the sequence is TGTGCCAGCAGCCCCGGACAGGGTGGGCAAAAACTGTTTTTT. Translation gives CASSPGQGGQKLFF.